The rows below give T cell receptor beta chains drawn from one sample of a study of response to subunit inactivated influenza vaccine. In TCRdb, the RT-PCR reads were re-called with MiXCR into one record per CDR3 protein. The repertoire holds 500,000 to 550,000 distinct CDR3 sequences, with roughly a quarter as singletons. These sequences were also reported in another study, on T cells expressing NK-cell markers.

This specimen was CD4+ T cells sorted from PBMCs, taken 11 to 12 days after vaccination. Receptors were obtained from a man aged 50 to 59 who received an inactivated influenza vaccine. Each CDR3 is given with its conserved first and last residue. Fields, in order: clone size, V gene, J gene, CDR3 protein. The size field is filled for only some rows; it gives once, few, many or a size class.

clone_size: few; v_call: TRBV20-1; j_call: TRBJ2-1; cdr3_aa: CSAKRGGDEQFF
clone_size: NA; v_call: TRBV15; j_call: TRBJ2-4; cdr3_aa: CAATRVSGTGGLAKNIQYF
clone_size: NA; v_call: TRBV5-1; j_call: TRBJ2-7; cdr3_aa: CASSLDSGGDEQYF
clone_size: few; v_call: TRBV7-9; j_call: TRBJ2-5; cdr3_aa: CASSVSTSEETQYF
clone_size: NA; v_call: TRBV5-1; j_call: TRBJ1-1; cdr3_aa: CASSTRTGGLETEAFF
clone_size: NA; v_call: TRBV20-1; j_call: TRBJ2-7; cdr3_aa: CSASRDQSQYEQYF
clone_size: few; v_call: TRBV29-1; j_call: TRBJ1-2; cdr3_aa: CSVQVSYGYTF
clone_size: NA; v_call: TRBV7-2; j_call: TRBJ1-2; cdr3_aa: CASSLHTGANYGYTF
clone_size: NA; v_call: TRBV6-1; j_call: TRBJ1-6; cdr3_aa: CASRPRGQRSPLHF
clone_size: few; v_call: TRBV18; j_call: TRBJ1-6; cdr3_aa: CASSAGQYNSPLHF
clone_size: NA; v_call: TRBV15; j_call: TRBJ2-1; cdr3_aa: CATSLPDGYNEQFF
clone_size: NA; v_call: TRBV10-3; j_call: TRBJ2-7; cdr3_aa: CAIMGEVVHEQYF
clone_size: NA; v_call: TRBV7-8; j_call: TRBJ2-3; cdr3_aa: CASSLAPGLATDTQYF
clone_size: NA; v_call: TRBV5-1; j_call: TRBJ2-2; cdr3_aa: CASSFIGTLSTTGELFF
clone_size: NA; v_call: TRBV7-2; j_call: TRBJ2-1; cdr3_aa: CASSSTTNNEQFF
clone_size: NA; v_call: TRBV7-2; j_call: TRBJ2-7; cdr3_aa: CASSLVGVTGGKHEQYF
clone_size: NA; v_call: TRBV5-6; j_call: TRBJ2-1; cdr3_aa: CASSLSSVESSYNEQFF
clone_size: many; v_call: TRBV4-3; j_call: TRBJ2-6; cdr3_aa: CASSQDLRVSGANVLTF
clone_size: NA; v_call: TRBV3-1; j_call: TRBJ2-6; cdr3_aa: CASSQDQGSSGANVLTF
clone_size: once; v_call: TRBV6-2/TRBV6-3; j_call: TRBJ2-3; cdr3_aa: CASSYAGRSDTQYF
clone_size: many; v_call: TRBV7-2; j_call: TRBJ2-6; cdr3_aa: CASSLTGANVLTF
clone_size: few; v_call: TRBV6-5; j_call: TRBJ1-1; cdr3_aa: CASSSPGHQNTEAFF
clone_size: NA; v_call: TRBV11-2; j_call: TRBJ2-1; cdr3_aa: CASSLDWGSYNEQFF
clone_size: few; v_call: TRBV10-3; j_call: TRBJ1-6; cdr3_aa: CAISEGASYNSPLHF
clone_size: NA; v_call: TRBV12-3/TRBV12-4; j_call: TRBJ2-7; cdr3_aa: CASSSGVSLGYEQYF
clone_size: NA; v_call: TRBV7-8; j_call: TRBJ2-3; cdr3_aa: CASTQGGDTQYF
clone_size: many; v_call: TRBV7-6; j_call: TRBJ1-5; cdr3_aa: CASSFFGVNQPQHF
clone_size: NA; v_call: TRBV28; j_call: TRBJ1-5; cdr3_aa: CASSLEVTGRRIHF
clone_size: few; v_call: TRBV28; j_call: TRBJ2-5; cdr3_aa: CASSSAGGGQETQYF
clone_size: NA; v_call: TRBV5-1; j_call: TRBJ2-1; cdr3_aa: CASSLELGGDNEQFF
clone_size: NA; v_call: TRBV10-3; j_call: TRBJ2-7; cdr3_aa: CAITRTGNGGEQYF
clone_size: many; v_call: TRBV12-3/TRBV12-4; j_call: TRBJ2-7; cdr3_aa: CASRGTGYEQYF
clone_size: many; v_call: TRBV12-3/TRBV12-4; j_call: TRBJ1-2; cdr3_aa: CASSLLPQTGDYGYTF
clone_size: NA; v_call: TRBV14; j_call: TRBJ2-2; cdr3_aa: CASSQLAAYGELFF
clone_size: NA; v_call: TRBV6-5; j_call: TRBJ2-3; cdr3_aa: CASSHQSYGRTDTQYF
clone_size: NA; v_call: TRBV5-1; j_call: TRBJ2-7; cdr3_aa: CASSDGTVAYYEQYF
clone_size: few; v_call: TRBV5-1; j_call: TRBJ2-3; cdr3_aa: CASSIGQGAYTDTQYF
clone_size: NA; v_call: TRBV4-3; j_call: TRBJ1-4; cdr3_aa: CASSQDASSREKLFF
clone_size: NA; v_call: TRBV6-2/TRBV6-3; j_call: TRBJ2-2; cdr3_aa: CASYPGLAGTGELFF
clone_size: few; v_call: TRBV6-1; j_call: TRBJ1-2; cdr3_aa: CASSTRTGVATF